This TCR beta chain comes out of a study of PD-1 blockade in classical Hodgkin lymphoma. Sequenced by immunoSEQ multiplex PCR; TCRdb stores in-frame clones only, minus some. The sample consists of approximately 9,000 clones, about 91% of them appearing once. About this clone: Its antigen is unknown.

The CDR3 sequence is 15 residues long. CDR1 and CDR2 (germline): SEHNR, FQNEAQ (reference sequence). Trimming pared 5 bases from V and 1 base from J, leaving 14 bases between. Time point of the sample: newly diagnosed, previously untreated cHL patient sample. The authors enriched CD8+ T cells from thawed PBMCs via magnetic negative selection. General study results and limits: Baseline TCR diversity was reportedly lower in newly diagnosed patients than healthy donors. With respect to the repertoire differences, their causes, possibly disease activity or prior therapy, remain undefined.

The gene calls are TRBV7-9 and TRBJ2-5, with D possibly TRBD2 on 5 matching bases. The receptor was isolated from a human donor with classical Hodgkin lymphoma. Sequencing was performed on CD8+ T cells from blood. CDR3 nucleotide sequence: TGTGCCAGCAGCGGTCCCGTGGGAGTCCAAGAGACCCAGTACTTC. Residues: CASSGPVGVQETQYF.